Sequencing of this T cell receptor beta chain was carried out in a study of response to subunit inactivated influenza vaccine. One entry per CDR3 protein, called by TCRdb with MiXCR from the RT-PCR reads. This sample has approximately 160,000 distinct CDR3 sequences, with about 10% found just once. Germline CDR1 reads MNHEY; CDR2 reads SVGAGI. This CDR3 has 15 amino acids. The V and J ends lost 0 bases and 0 bases, in that order; junction bases with no gene match: 2. In this sample, this clonotype turned up many times. Sequencing was performed on CD8+ T cells sorted from PBMCs, taken roughly 24 months after vaccination. The genes are TRBV6-5 and TRBJ2-7; the match to TRBD2 covers 7 bases. The source of this sequence is a man aged 50-75 years who received an inactivated influenza vaccine. The CDR3 here is CASSYSGGSSYEQYF. The CDR3 DNA sequence: TGTGCCAGCAGTTACTCTGGCGGGAGCTCCTACGAGCAGTACTTC.